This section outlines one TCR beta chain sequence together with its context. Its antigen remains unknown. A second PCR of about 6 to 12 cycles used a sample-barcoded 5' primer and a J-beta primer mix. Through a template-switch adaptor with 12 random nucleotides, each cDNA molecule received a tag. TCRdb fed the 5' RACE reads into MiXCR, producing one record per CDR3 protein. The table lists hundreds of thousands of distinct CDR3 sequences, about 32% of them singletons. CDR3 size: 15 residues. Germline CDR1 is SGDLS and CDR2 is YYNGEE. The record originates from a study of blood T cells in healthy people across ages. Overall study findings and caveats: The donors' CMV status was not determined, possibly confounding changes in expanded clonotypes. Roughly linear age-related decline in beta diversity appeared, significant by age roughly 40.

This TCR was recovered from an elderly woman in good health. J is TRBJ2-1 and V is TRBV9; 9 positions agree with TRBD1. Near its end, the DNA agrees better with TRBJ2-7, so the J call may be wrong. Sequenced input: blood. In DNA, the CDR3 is TGTGCCAGCAGCGTAGTGGGACAGGGATCCAATGAGCAGTACTTC. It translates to CASSVVGQGSNEQYF.